The clone carrying this T cell receptor beta chain was found many times. For the diagnoses, clinical symptoms, serum thyroxine and TRAb, thyroid ultrasound and orbital computed tomography were used. Amplified TCR beta CDR3 regions came from RNA transcripts. A first-round RT-PCR of the TCR CDR3 used the HTBI primer set. TCRdb reanalysed the multiplex PCR reads using MiXCR and keeps one entry per CDR3 protein. Of about 270,000 distinct CDR3 sequences in the sample, around 26% are singletons; the top ten hold around 32%. This sample is part of a study of T cells in Graves' hyperthyroidism and ophthalmopathy. The CDR3 is made up of 14 amino acids. The germline V and J ends were trimmed by 4 bases and 7 bases, with 17 bases remaining between them. Germline V CDR1 and CDR2: SGDLS, YYNGEE.

V and J are TRBV9 and TRBJ1-2; D not resolved. Sequencing was performed on blood. This receptor was taken from a woman aged 35 to 49 with Graves' ophthalmopathy. The CDR3 coding sequence is TGTGCCAGCAGCCCTACTTTCGGGGTCGGTGGCTACACCTTC. This gives the protein CASSPTFGVGGYTF.